One and the same sample provided the 27 T cell receptor beta chains below, sequenced in a study of T cells in Graves' hyperthyroidism and ophthalmopathy. The investigators amplified TCR beta CDR3 regions from RNA transcripts. Primed by the HTBI set, a first-round RT-PCR was run on the TCR CDR3. TCRdb redid the calling of the multiplex PCR reads with MiXCR, one entry per CDR3 protein. The profile shows some 400,000 distinct CDR3 sequences, approximately 19% of them singletons. Sequencing input: blood. These receptors originate from a woman aged 18-29 years with Graves' hyperthyroidism.

This clonotype has more than one count but fewer than ten. J is TRBJ1-1 and V is TRBV6-2 or TRBV6-3; D remains unclear. Trimming removed 6 bases at V and 6 bases at J, with 14 bases between. Germline V gives CDR1 MNHEY, CDR2 SVGEGT. CDR3 length equals 13 residues. This chain's CDR3 is CASRDELIPEAFF. The DNA for the CDR3 is TGTGCCAGCAGGGACGAACTAATACCTGAAGCTTTCTTT.

This clonotype was found many times. V is TRBV6-1 and J is TRBJ2-5; D may match TRBD1 or TRBD2 (5 bases each). V was cut by 6 bases and J by 1 base, with 15 bases left in between. This CDR3 contains 15 residues. The germline V gene encodes CDR1 MNHNS and CDR2 SASEGT. Here the CDR3 reads CASSFRDGGQETQYF. The CDR3 bases are TGTGCCAGCAGCTTTAGGGACGGAGGCCAAGAGACCCAGTACTTC.

This clonotype was counted a few times. The chain has TRBV9 and TRBJ2-7; 7 nucleotides agree with TRBD1. In germline, CDR1 is SGDLS, CDR2 YYNGEE. This CDR3 is built from 15 residues. The ends lost 3 bases at V and 2 bases at J; junction bases unmatched: 8. Written as DNA, the CDR3 is TGTGCCAGCAGCGGCACAGGGGCTAGAACCTACGAGCAGTACTTC. Encoded protein: CASSGTGARTYEQYF.

The gene calls are TRBV6-1 and TRBJ1-2; possible D gene TRBD1, 6 bases. Trimming took off 7 bases at V and 7 bases at J, with 22 bases between the two ends. Looked up from germline, CDR1 is MNHNS and CDR2 is SASEGT. This CDR3 region has 15 residues. The chain's CDR3 is CASTNRGALIFGYTF. Written as DNA, the CDR3 is TGTGCCAGCACCAACCGGGGGGCGCTCATTTTTGGCTACACCTTC.

This clonotype showed up many times. This sequence joins TRBV19 and TRBJ1-2; D unresolved. CDR1 is LNHDA and CDR2 is SQIVND in the germline V gene (reference sequence). CDR3 length: 12 amino acids. The ends were cut back, 3 bases at V and 1 base at J, with 3 bases in the middle. This chain's CDR3 is CASSIRNYGYTF. The DNA for the CDR3 is TGTGCCAGTAGTATCCGTAACTATGGCTACACCTTC.

The genes are TRBV6-5 and TRBJ1-1; 11 nucleotides align to TRBD1. The J segment lost 5 bases and the V segment lost 4 bases, leaving 12 bases of the junction unmatched. The CDR3 contains 17 residues. Germline assignment: CDR1 MNHEY and CDR2 SVGAGI. The chain's CDR3 is CASSSNPGQGAGTEAFF. CDR3 DNA: TGTGCCAGCAGTTCCAACCCTGGACAGGGGGCGGGAACTGAAGCTTTCTTT.

This clonotype was seen ten or more times. The chain is built from TRBV2 and TRBJ2-2; D is undetermined. The CDR3 has 14 residues. Germline loops: CDR1 SNHLY, CDR2 FYNNEI. Trimming cost V 6 bases and J 0 bases, with 8 bases left between them. CDR3 nucleotide sequence: TGTGCCAGCAGAACAGAGCCGAACACCGGGGAGCTGTTTTTT. Its protein is CASRTEPNTGELFF.

This clonotype occurred many times. The chain combines TRBV6-1 with TRBJ2-5; 8 positions agree with TRBD1. Unmatched junction bases numbered 8, after V lost 10 bases and J lost 4 bases. The CDR3 spans 13 residues. Germline V gene lookup returns CDR1 MNHNS and CDR2 SASEGT. As DNA, the CDR3 is TGTGCCATCCAACCAGGGGGCGCAGAGACCCAGTACTTC. This encodes CAIQPGGAETQYF.

This clonotype was seen ten or more times. The chain uses TRBV6-1 and TRBJ2-5; 9 nucleotides match TRBD2. Germline trimming cut 2 bases from V and 5 bases from J; bases unmatched to any gene: 12. Germline V lookup: CDR1 MNHNS, CDR2 SASEGT. There are 17 residues in the CDR3. In nucleotides, the CDR3 is TGTGCCAGCAGTGAACTAGCGGGGCTTTCGGGACGGGAGACCCAGTACTTC. This encodes CASSELAGLSGRETQYF.

This clonotype was found many times. The chain joins TRBV5-5 to TRBJ2-7; possible D gene TRBD1, 6 bases. The CDR3 is 14 residues long. The V end was cut by 3 bases, the J end by 7 bases, with 17 bases between. From germline, CDR1 is SGHKS and CDR2 YYEKEE (reference sequence). The CDR3 DNA sequence: TGTGCCAGCAGCTCCACAGGGAACGGCGTAGAGCAGTACTTC. It encodes CASSSTGNGVEQYF.

This clonotype was recorded many times. The rearrangement links TRBV10-3 to TRBJ1-1, with D unresolved. Per germline, CDR1 ENHRY and CDR2 SYGVKD. V was shortened by 2 bases and J by 2 bases, with 15 bases between the two germline ends. The CDR3 runs to 16 residues. The chain's CDR3 is CAISEPSGIRNTEAFF. The CDR3 coding sequence is TGTGCCATCAGTGAGCCCTCCGGGATCAGAAACACTGAAGCTTTCTTT.

This clonotype was seen more than once but under ten times. This chain links TRBV5-1 with TRBJ1-1, with a weak D call TRBD1 (5 bases). V dropped 0 bases and J dropped 2 bases, with 11 bases sitting between them. Germline V gene sequence: CDR1 SGHRS, CDR2 YFSETQ. The CDR3 spans 15 residues. Here the CDR3 DNA reads TGCGCCAGCAGCTTGGGGGACTTAATAAACACTGAAGCTTTCTTT. Translated, it gives CASSLGDLINTEAFF.

Many counts were recorded for this clonotype. The chain combines TRBV6-1 with TRBJ1-2; 12 bases match TRBD1. V shed 8 bases and J 7 bases; nucleotides not matched to a gene: 8. CDR1 MNHNS and CDR2 SASEGT come from the germline V gene. CDR3 length: 14 amino acids. This chain's CDR3 is CASRPGTGGFGYTF. DNA for the CDR3: TGTGCCAGCCGGCCCGGGACAGGGGGCTTTGGCTACACCTTC.

This clonotype has ten or more counts. The rearrangement joins TRBV7-2 to TRBJ1-5, with 7 bases identical to TRBD1. Germline assignment: CDR1 SGHTA and CDR2 FQGNSA. CDR3 length: 13 amino acids. V shed 5 bases, J shed 6 bases, and the junction held 4 bases outside the gene matches. The CDR3 DNA follows: TGTGCCAGCAGCGAGGGACAGATTCAGCCCCAGCATTTT. This encodes CASSEGQIQPQHF.

This clonotype was seen at least ten times. The V and J genes are TRBV7-2 and TRBJ1-2; D gene ambiguous. Trimming left V 1 base short and J 3 bases short, with 9 bases between. The CDR3 runs 14 residues. CDR1 is SGHTA, CDR2 FQGNSA, per germline. In DNA, the CDR3 is TGTGCCAGCAGCTTAGAGGACGGTGACTATGGCTACACCTTC. Encoded protein: CASSLEDGDYGYTF.

This clonotype occurred many times. The DNA for the CDR3 is TGTGCCAGCAGCCTTGATGACCCGAGTCTCTATGGCTACACCTTC. It yields the protein CASSLDDPSLYGYTF. This rearrangement joins TRBV7-2 to TRBJ1-2; D ambiguous. This CDR3 comprises 15 residues. Germline CDR1 SGHTA, CDR2 FQGNSA. The V end was cut by 5 bases, the J end by 4 bases, with 17 bases between.

The rearrangement uses TRBV6-1 and TRBJ2-7; unclear D gene. The CDR3 contains 13 residues. Germline V gene sequence: CDR1 MNHNS, CDR2 SASEGT. V lost 7 bases and J lost 2, with 12 bases in between. The CDR3 here is CASTGASPYEQYF. DNA of the CDR3: TGTGCCAGCACTGGCGCTTCACCCTACGAGCAGTACTTC.

This chain joins TRBV3-1 and TRBJ2-7, with D tentatively TRBD1 or TRBD2 (5 bases each). V was shortened by 1 base and J by 5 bases, with 15 bases between the two germline ends. The CDR3 covers 15 residues. Germline CDR1 and CDR2: LGHDT and YNNKEL (reference sequence). CDR3 residues: CASSQGYGAPNEQYF. The DNA for the CDR3 is TGTGCCAGCAGCCAAGGGTACGGGGCCCCCAACGAGCAGTACTTC.

About this clonotype: One end of the junction does not line up with germline, which may come from a read error. The chain links TRBV6-1 to TRBJ1-3; D remains ambiguous. The CDR3 totals 13 residues. Germline CDR1 is MNHNS and CDR2 is SASEGT. The CDR3 spells CTSSPGPGNTIYF. The DNA of the CDR3 is TGTACCAGCAGCCCCGGCCCTGGAAACACCATATATTTT.

Many counts were recorded for this clonotype. The V and J genes are TRBV2 and TRBJ1-2, with 9 bases fitting TRBD1. V lost 1 base, J lost 6 bases, and 3 bases stayed unmatched. The CDR3 totals 14 residues. CDR1 is SNHLY, CDR2 FYNNEI, per germline. CDR3 DNA: TGTGCCAGCAGTGAAGGGACAGGGGACCATGGCTACACCTTC. Translating gives CASSEGTGDHGYTF.

A few counts support this clonotype. The chain is built from TRBV6-1 and TRBJ1-4; D remains ambiguous. The CDR3 is 14 residues long. Germline CDR1 and CDR2: MNHNS and SASEGT. V was cut by 2 bases and J by 5 bases, with 9 bases left in between. The CDR3 is CASSEYDPNEKLFF. In DNA form, the CDR3 reads TGTGCCAGCAGTGAATATGACCCGAATGAAAAACTGTTTTTT.

This clonotype was detected ten times or more. The chain has TRBV28 and TRBJ1-6; the match to TRBD1 covers 7 bases. Germline values: CDR1 MDHEN, CDR2 SYDVKM. J was trimmed by 7 bases and V by 10 bases; bases with no gene match: 10. CDR3 size: 14 residues. CDR3 nucleotide sequence: TGTGCCATAGGAGGGGGCCCTAGAAATTCACCCCTCCACTTT. It translates to CAIGGGPRNSPLHF.

Points on this clonotype: Here the CDR3 omits its conserved ending phenylalanine or tryptophan, so a read error is the likely source. This chain uses TRBV9 with TRBJ1-1; 9 positions agree with TRBD1. J lost 4 bases, V lost 3 bases, and 4 bases had no gene match. The CDR3 totals 14 residues. Germline lookup yields CDR1 SGDLS and CDR2 YYNGEE. In DNA form, the CDR3 reads TGTGCCAGCAGCGAGGGACAGGGCGGCACTGAAGCTTTCTAT. Translation: CASSEGQGGTEAFY.

The chain uses TRBV25-1 and TRBJ1-4, with a possible D match to TRBD1 (6 bases). V was shortened by 5 bases and J by 4 bases, with 11 bases between the two germline ends. The length of the CDR3 is 14 residues. CDR1 and CDR2 (germline): MGHDK, SYGVNS. For the CDR3, the DNA is TGTGCCAGCAGTTGGACAGCCCATAATGAAAAACTGTTTTTT. It specifies CASSWTAHNEKLFF.

This clonotype appeared a few times. V is TRBV19 and J is TRBJ1-5; D is possibly TRBD1 (6 bases). Looked up from germline, CDR1 is LNHDA and CDR2 is SQIVND (reference sequence). Trimming removed 1 base at V and 5 bases at J, with 12 bases between. This CDR3 has 15 amino acids. Here the CDR3 reads CASSIGAGGDQPQHF. CDR3 in DNA: TGTGCCAGTAGTATAGGGGCCGGGGGCGATCAGCCCCAGCATTTT.

This clonotype was observed at least ten times. The chain employs TRBV28 and TRBJ2-7; 8 bases agree with TRBD2. Trimming cost V 5 bases and J 0 bases; bases outside gene matches: 18. Germline CDR1 MDHEN, CDR2 SYDVKM. The length of the CDR3 is 19 residues. Here the CDR3 DNA reads TGTGCCAGCAGTACCCCCCTTGCGCTAGCGGGTCAAAGCTCCTACGAGCAGTACTTC. The encoded protein is CASSTPLALAGQSSYEQYF.

In this sample, this clonotype turned up many times. The J gene is TRBJ2-5, the V gene TRBV7-6; possible D gene TRBD1, 6 bases. This CDR3 has 17 amino acids. Trimming took 1 base from V and 5 from J, leaving 20 bases between them. Germline V CDR1 and CDR2: SGHVS, FNYEAQ. The DNA for the CDR3 is TGTGCCAGCAGCTTAGATACAGGGAGTTGGGCAAGCGAGACCCAGTACTTC. Its translation is CASSLDTGSWASETQYF.